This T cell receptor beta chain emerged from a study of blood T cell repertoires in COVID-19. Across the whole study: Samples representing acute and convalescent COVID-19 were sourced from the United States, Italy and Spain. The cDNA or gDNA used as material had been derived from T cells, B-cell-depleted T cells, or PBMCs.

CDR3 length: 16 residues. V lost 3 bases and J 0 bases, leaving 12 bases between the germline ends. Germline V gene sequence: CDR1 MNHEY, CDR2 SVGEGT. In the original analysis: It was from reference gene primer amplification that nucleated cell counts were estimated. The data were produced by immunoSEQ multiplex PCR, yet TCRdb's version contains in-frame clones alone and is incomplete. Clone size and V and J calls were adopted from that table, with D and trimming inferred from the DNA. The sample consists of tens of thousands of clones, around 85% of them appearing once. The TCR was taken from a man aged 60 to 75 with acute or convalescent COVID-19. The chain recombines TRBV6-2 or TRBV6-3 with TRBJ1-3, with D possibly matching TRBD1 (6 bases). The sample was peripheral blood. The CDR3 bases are TGTGCCAGCAGTTATATCGGCAGGGGCTCTGGAAACACCATATATTTT. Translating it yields CASSYIGRGSGNTIYF.